This TCR beta chain was recorded in a study of technical replicates of blood from a handful of donors. The CDR3 consists of 16 residues. J was trimmed by 2 bases and V by 8 bases; bases with no gene match: 7. Germline V lookup: CDR1 LNHDA, CDR2 SQIVND (reference sequence). This table comes from immunoSEQ multiplex PCR, and its TCRdb copy is limited to in-frame clones, with some not included. The sample includes about 84,000 clones, 95% to 98% seen only once; the top ten take less than 0.2%. This clonotype was obtained from a human donor in good health. The chain links TRBV19 to TRBJ2-1; 12 bases match TRBD2. Input material: T cells isolated from PBMCs. The CDR3 sequence: CASSRTSGMAYNEQFF. The CDR3, as DNA: TGTGCCAGTTCCCGGACTAGCGGGATGGCCTACAATGAGCAGTTCTTC.